The rows below give T cell receptor beta chains drawn from one sample of a study of OX40 agonist ivuxolimab in advanced cancers. Clones were read by immunoSEQ multiplex PCR, and TCRdb kept only the in-frame ones, dropping some. The sample lists tens of thousands of clones, roughly 89% seen once, with 26% in the top ten. The sequences come from CD4+ or CD8+ T cells sorted from blood, collected in a trial of the OX40 agonist ivuxolimab. These receptors were taken from an adult with an advanced solid tumor such as melanoma, head and neck, liver or kidney cancer. CDR3s include the opening cysteine and the closing phenylalanine or tryptophan. The order of the fields is J gene, V gene, D gene, clone size, CDR3 protein, CDR3 DNA. A D gene is named only where the DNA matches it firmly. Clone size is given for some rows only: seen once, a few or many times, or a class if the clone is expanded.

TRBJ2-7 TRBV7-8 TRBD2 . CASSFRLAGGPYEQYF TGTGCCAGCAGCTTCCGACTAGCGGGAGGCCCCTACGAGCAGTACTTC
TRBJ2-3 TRBV7-9 TRBD2 . CASSLGTSESTDTQYF TGTGCCAGCAGCTTGGGTACTAGCGAGAGCACAGATACGCAGTATTTT
TRBJ1-1 TRBV6-5 . . CASSYTSGGTEAFF TGTGCCAGCAGTTACACTTCGGGGGGCACTGAAGCTTTCTTT
TRBJ1-4 TRBV9 . . CASAGGVATNEKLFF TGTGCCAGCGCCGGGGGCGTTGCAACTAATGAAAAACTGTTTTTT
TRBJ2-2 TRBV19 . . CASRGTGELFF TGTGCCAGTAGGGGAACCGGGGAGCTGTTTTTT
TRBJ2-1 TRBV5-1 . . CASSLTGLITGNEQFF TGCGCCAGCAGCTTGACGGGACTGATAACTGGGAATGAGCAGTTCTTC
TRBJ2-1 TRBV6-4 . . CASSEDYGYNEQFF TGTGCCAGCAGTGAGGACTACGGGTACAATGAGCAGTTCTTC
TRBJ1-2 TRBV7-9 . once CASSQSEGDGYTF TGTGCCAGCAGCCAATCGGAGGGGGATGGCTACACCTTC
TRBJ2-4 TRBV11-2 . . CASSLEAGEDIQYF TGTGCCAGCAGCTTAGAGGCAGGGGAAGACATTCAGTACTTC
TRBJ1-1 TRBV19 . . CASSISLGAVPEAFF TGTGCCAGTAGTATATCTCTGGGGGCCGTGCCTGAAGCTTTCTTT
TRBJ1-5 TRBV28 TRBD1 . CASSLRDRGNQPQHF TGTGCCAGCAGTTTAAGGGACAGGGGTAATCAGCCCCAGCATTTT
TRBJ2-7 TRBV28 . . CANGRQQYF TGTGCCAACGGACGTCAGCAGTACTTC
TRBJ1-1 TRBV30 . . CAWSVGPMNTEAFF TGTGCCTGGAGCGTTGGTCCGATGAACACTGAAGCTTTCTTT
TRBJ1-2 TRBV27 . . CASSLSGDYGYTF TGTGCCAGCAGTTTATCAGGGGACTATGGCTACACCTTC
TRBJ1-5 TRBV19 TRBD1 . CASSQPDRENQPQHF TGTGCCAGTAGTCAACCGGACAGGGAGAATCAGCCCCAGCATTTT
TRBJ1-2 TRBV19 TRBD1 . CASSGPTGAPYGYTF TGTGCCAGTAGTGGGCCCACAGGGGCCCCATATGGCTACACCTTC
TRBJ2-7 TRBV5-4 . few CASSPGRQVFSYEQYF TGTGCCAGCAGCCCCGGCAGACAGGTTTTCTCCTACGAGCAGTACTTC
TRBJ2-7 TRBV5-4 TRBD2 . CASSLAGGPYEQYF TGTGCCAGCAGCTTGGCGGGAGGGCCATACGAGCAGTACTTC
TRBJ2-5 TRBV5-6 . . CASSLDGLQETQYF TGTGCCAGCAGCTTGGATGGCTTACAAGAGACCCAGTACTTC
TRBJ2-3 TRBV28 TRBD2 . CASTPTSGGTDTQYF TGTGCCAGCACCCCGACTAGCGGGGGCACAGATACGCAGTATTTT
TRBJ2-5 TRBV27 . once CASSFRGLSEETQYF TGTGCCAGCAGTTTTAGGGGATTGTCCGAAGAGACCCAGTACTTC
TRBJ2-7 TRBV29-1 . . CSVFKGPNEQYF TGCAGCGTCTTCAAGGGGCCGAACGAGCAGTACTTC
TRBJ1-5 TRBV30 . . CAWSPGENQPQHF TGTGCCTGGAGTCCGGGGGAAAATCAGCCCCAGCATTTT
TRBJ2-7 TRBV4-1 TRBD2 . CASSQGGGPAYEQYF TGCGCCAGCAGCCAAGGCGGGGGGCCAGCCTACGAGCAGTACTTC
TRBJ2-2 TRBV28 . . CASKGLVNTGELFF TGTGCCAGCAAGGGCCTTGTGAACACCGGGGAGCTGTTTTTT
TRBJ2-7 TRBV18 TRBD2 . CASSSAGRSSYEQYF TGTGCCAGCTCATCAGCGGGACGTAGCTCCTACGAGCAGTACTTC
TRBJ2-7 TRBV7-9 . once CASSSWQDYEQYF TGTGCCAGCAGCTCTTGGCAGGACTACGAGCAGTACTTC
TRBJ2-3 TRBV15 . . CATSRDWGPDTQYF TGTGCCACCAGCAGAGATTGGGGTCCAGATACGCAGTATTTT
TRBJ2-7 TRBV11-2 TRBD2 . CASSVSGGAKEQYF TGTGCCAGCAGCGTTAGCGGGGGGGCCAAAGAGCAGTACTTC
TRBJ2-7 TRBV6-5 TRBD1 . CASRDRAIFEQYF TGTGCCAGCAGGGACAGGGCTATATTCGAGCAGTACTTC
TRBJ1-4 TRBV30 . . CAWGDGATNEKLFF TGTGCCTGGGGAGACGGCGCAACTAATGAAAAACTGTTTTTT
TRBJ1-1 TRBV28 . . CASSLTGGTEAFF TGTGCCAGCAGTTTAACGGGGGGCACTGAAGCTTTCTTT
TRBJ1-1 TRBV6-5 . once CASREEGYTEAFF TGTGCCAGCAGGGAAGAGGGTTACACTGAAGCTTTCTTT
TRBJ2-3 TRBV9 TRBD2 . CASSVGIAGGSTDTQYF TGTGCCAGCAGCGTAGGTATTGCGGGAGGAAGCACAGATACGCAGTATTTT
TRBJ1-1 TRBV5-1 . . CASSLEGGNTEAFF TGCGCCAGCAGCTTGGAAGGGGGGAACACTGAAGCTTTCTTT
TRBJ2-2 TRBV7-9 TRBD1 . CASSPGTGIPGELFF TGTGCCAGCAGCCCCGGGACAGGGATCCCCGGGGAGCTGTTTTTT
TRBJ2-7 TRBV7-9 TRBD2 . CASSSKKAGASYSQYF TGTGCCAGCAGCTCTAAAAAAGCGGGGGCGTCGTATTCGCAGTACTTC
TRBJ1-2 TRBV19 . few CASATGRYYGYTF TGTGCCAGTGCGACCGGGAGGTACTATGGCTACACCTTC
TRBJ2-1 TRBV27 . once CASSSGGAYNEQFF TGTGCCAGCAGTTCAGGGGGGGCCTACAATGAGCAGTTCTTC
TRBJ2-7 TRBV15 . . CATSRSRGGEQYF TGTGCCACCAGCAGATCCCGAGGGGGCGAGCAGTACTTC
TRBJ1-1 TRBV30 . few CAWSGGFEAFF TGTGCCTGGAGTGGGGGCTTTGAAGCTTTCTTT